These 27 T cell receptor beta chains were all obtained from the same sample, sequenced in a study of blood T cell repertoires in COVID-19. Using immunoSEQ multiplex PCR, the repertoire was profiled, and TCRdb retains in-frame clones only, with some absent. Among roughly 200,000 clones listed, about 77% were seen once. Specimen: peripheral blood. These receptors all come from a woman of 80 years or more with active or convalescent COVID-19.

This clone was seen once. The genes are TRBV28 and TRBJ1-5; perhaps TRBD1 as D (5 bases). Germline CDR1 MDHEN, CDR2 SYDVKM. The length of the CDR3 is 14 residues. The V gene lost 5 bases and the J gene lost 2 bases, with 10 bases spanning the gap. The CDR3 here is CASSTPGGNQPQHF. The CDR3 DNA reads TGTGCCAGCAGTACCCCGGGGGGCAATCAGCCCCAGCATTTT. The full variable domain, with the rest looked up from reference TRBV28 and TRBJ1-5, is DVKVTQSSRYLVKRTGEKVFLECVQDMDHENMFWYRQDPGLGLRLIYFSYDVKMKEKGDIPEGYSVSREKKERFSLILESASTNQTSMYLCASSTPGGNQPQHFGDGTRLSIL.

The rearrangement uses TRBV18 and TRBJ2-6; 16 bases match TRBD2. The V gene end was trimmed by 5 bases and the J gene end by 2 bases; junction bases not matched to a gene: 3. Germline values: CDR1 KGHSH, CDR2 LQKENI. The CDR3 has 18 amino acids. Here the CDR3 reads CASSTGLAGGPGANVLTF. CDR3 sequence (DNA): TGTGCCAGCTCAACGGGACTAGCGGGGGGGCCTGGGGCCAACGTCCTGACTTTC.

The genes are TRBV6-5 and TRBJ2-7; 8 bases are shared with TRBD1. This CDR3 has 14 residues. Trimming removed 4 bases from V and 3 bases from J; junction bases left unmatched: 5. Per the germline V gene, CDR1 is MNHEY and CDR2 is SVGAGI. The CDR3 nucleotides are TGTGCCAGCAGTTCGGGGACAGGAGACTACGAGCAGTACTTC. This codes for CASSSGTGDYEQYF.

The CDR3, as DNA: TGTGCCAGCAGCTTTTTGGTGCTAGCGGGACAAGAGACCCAGTACTTC. Translating it yields CASSFLVLAGQETQYF. V gene TRBV5-5 combines with J gene TRBJ2-5; 9 positions match TRBD2. Germline V CDR1 and CDR2: SGHKS, YYEKEE (reference sequence). The CDR3 is made up of 16 amino acids. V dropped 2 bases and J dropped 2; count of bases not matched to a gene: 7.

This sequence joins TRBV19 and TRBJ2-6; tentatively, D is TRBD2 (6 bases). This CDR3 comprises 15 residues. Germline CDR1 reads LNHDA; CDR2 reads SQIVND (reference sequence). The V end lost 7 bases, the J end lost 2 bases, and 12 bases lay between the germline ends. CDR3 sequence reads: CASTLGGAGANVLTF. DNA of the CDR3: TGTGCCAGTACCCTTGGAGGGGCTGGGGCCAACGTCCTGACTTTC.

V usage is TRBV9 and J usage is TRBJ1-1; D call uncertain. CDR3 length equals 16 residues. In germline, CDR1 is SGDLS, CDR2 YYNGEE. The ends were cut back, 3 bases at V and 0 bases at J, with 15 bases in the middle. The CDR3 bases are TGTGCCAGCAGCGCCACCGGGTCGACCTTGAACACTGAAGCTTTCTTT. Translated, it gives CASSATGSTLNTEAFF.

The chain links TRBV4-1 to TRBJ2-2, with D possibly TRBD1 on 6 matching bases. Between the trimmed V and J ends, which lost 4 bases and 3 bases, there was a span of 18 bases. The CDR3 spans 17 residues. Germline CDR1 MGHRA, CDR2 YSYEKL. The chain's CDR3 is CASSRVGLAGDTGELFF. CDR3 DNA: TGCGCCAGCAGCCGCGTGGGTCTAGCAGGGGACACCGGGGAGCTGTTTTTT.

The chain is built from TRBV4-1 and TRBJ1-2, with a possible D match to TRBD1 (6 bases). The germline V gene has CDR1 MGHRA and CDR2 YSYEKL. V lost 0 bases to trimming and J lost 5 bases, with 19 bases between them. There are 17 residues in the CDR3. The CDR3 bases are TGCGCCAGCAGCCAAGATCCATCGACCGGGACATCTTATGGCTACACCTTC. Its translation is CASSQDPSTGTSYGYTF.

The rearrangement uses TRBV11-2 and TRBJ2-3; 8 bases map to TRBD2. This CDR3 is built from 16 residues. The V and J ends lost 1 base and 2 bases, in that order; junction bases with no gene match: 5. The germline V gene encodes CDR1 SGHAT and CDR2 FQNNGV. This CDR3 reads CASSLGMRGATDTQYF. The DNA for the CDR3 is TGTGCCAGCAGCTTAGGGATGCGGGGGGCCACAGATACGCAGTATTTT.

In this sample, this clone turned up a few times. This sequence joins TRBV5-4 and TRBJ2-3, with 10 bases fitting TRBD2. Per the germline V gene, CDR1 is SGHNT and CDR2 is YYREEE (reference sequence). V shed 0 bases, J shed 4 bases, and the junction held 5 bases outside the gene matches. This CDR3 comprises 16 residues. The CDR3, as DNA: TGTGCCAGCAGCTTGGATAAGCGGGGGGGCTCAGATACGCAGTATTTT. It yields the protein CASSLDKRGGSDTQYF.

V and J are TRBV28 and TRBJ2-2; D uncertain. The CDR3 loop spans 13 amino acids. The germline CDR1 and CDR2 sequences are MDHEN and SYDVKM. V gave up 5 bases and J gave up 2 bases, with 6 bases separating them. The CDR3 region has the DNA TGTGCCAGCAGTGCAGAAAACACCGGGGAGCTGTTTTTT. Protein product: CASSAENTGELFF.

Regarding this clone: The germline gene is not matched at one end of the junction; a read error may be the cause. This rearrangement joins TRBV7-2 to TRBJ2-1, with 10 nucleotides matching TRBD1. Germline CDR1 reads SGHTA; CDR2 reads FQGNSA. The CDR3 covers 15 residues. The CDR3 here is CASRLDRGRNNEQFF. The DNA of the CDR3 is TGTGCCAGCAGGTTAGACAGGGGGCGCAATAATGAGCAGTTCTTC. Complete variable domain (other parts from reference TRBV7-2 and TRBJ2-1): GAGVSQSPSNKVTEKGKDVELRCDPISGHTALYWYRQSLGQGLEFLIYFQGNSAPDKSGLPSDRFSAERTGGSVSTLTIQRTQQEDSAVYLCASRLDRGRNNEQFFGPGTRLTVL.

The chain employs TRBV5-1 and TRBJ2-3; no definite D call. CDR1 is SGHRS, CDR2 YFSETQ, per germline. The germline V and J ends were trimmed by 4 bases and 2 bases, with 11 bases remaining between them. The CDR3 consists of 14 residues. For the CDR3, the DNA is TGCGCCAGCAGCCCCGACTTACTCACAGATACGCAGTATTTT. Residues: CASSPDLLTDTQYF.

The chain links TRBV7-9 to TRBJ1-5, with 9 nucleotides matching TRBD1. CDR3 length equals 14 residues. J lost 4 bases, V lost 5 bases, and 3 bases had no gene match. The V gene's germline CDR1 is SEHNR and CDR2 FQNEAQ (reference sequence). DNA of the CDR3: TGTGCCAGCAGCGTGGGACAGGGAAATCAGCCCCAGCATTTT. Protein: CASSVGQGNQPQHF.

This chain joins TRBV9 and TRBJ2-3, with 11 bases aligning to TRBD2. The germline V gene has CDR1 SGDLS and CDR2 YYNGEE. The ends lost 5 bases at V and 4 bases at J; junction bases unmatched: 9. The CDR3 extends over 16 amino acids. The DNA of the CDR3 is TGTGCCAGCAGTGACAATAGCGGGGGGGCACCAGATACGCAGTATTTT. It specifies CASSDNSGGAPDTQYF.

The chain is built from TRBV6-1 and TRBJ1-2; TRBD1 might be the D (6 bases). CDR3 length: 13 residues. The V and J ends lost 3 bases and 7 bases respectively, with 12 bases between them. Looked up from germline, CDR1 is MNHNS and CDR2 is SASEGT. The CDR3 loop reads CASSDPPDSGYTF. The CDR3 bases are TGTGCCAGCAGTGATCCGCCGGACAGTGGCTACACCTTC.

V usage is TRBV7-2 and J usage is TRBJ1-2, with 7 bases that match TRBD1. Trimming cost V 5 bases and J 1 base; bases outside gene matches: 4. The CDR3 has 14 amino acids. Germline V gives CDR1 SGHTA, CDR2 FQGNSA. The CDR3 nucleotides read TGTGCCAGCAGCCCTAACAGGGGTAACTATGGCTACACCTTC. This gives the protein CASSPNRGNYGYTF.

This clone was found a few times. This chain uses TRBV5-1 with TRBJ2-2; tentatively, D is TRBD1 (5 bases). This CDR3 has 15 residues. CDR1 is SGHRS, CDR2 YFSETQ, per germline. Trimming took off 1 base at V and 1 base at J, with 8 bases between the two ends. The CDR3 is CASSLPQGNTGELFF. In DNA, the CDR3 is TGCGCCAGCAGCTTGCCCCAGGGGAACACCGGGGAGCTGTTTTTT.

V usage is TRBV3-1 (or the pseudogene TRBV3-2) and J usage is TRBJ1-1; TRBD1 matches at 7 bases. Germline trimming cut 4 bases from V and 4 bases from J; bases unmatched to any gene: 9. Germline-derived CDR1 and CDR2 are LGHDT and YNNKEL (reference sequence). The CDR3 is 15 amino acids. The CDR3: CASSRSTGFGTEAFF. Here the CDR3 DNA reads TGTGCCAGCAGCCGGTCGACAGGGTTTGGCACTGAAGCTTTCTTT.

In DNA, the CDR3 is TGTGCCAGCAGTTTACATGGGGACAGGGGGACAGCTAATGAAAAACTGTTTTTT. It specifies CASSLHGDRGTANEKLFF. V gene TRBV28 combines with J gene TRBJ1-4, with TRBD1 matching over 11 bases. After removal of 2 bases from V and 3 bases from J, the junction contained 8 bases not matched to a gene. Germline CDR1 MDHEN, CDR2 SYDVKM. CDR3 length: 18 residues.

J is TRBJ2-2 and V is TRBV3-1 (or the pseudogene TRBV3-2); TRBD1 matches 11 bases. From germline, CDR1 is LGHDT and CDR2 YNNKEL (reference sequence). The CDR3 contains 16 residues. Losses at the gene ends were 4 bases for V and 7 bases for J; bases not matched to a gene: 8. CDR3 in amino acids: CASSRPDRGRSGELFF. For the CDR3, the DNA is TGTGCCAGCAGCCGTCCGGACAGGGGGCGCAGCGGGGAGCTGTTTTTT.

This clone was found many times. The CDR3 sequence is CASSQEAQGAWYGYTF. The CDR3 DNA reads TGCGCCAGCAGCCAAGAAGCACAGGGGGCTTGGTATGGCTACACCTTC. The chain is built from TRBV4-3 and TRBJ1-2; 9 nucleotides line up with TRBD1. This CDR3 has 16 amino acids. Germline V gene lookup returns CDR1 LGHNA and CDR2 YSLEER. With V trimmed by 0 bases and J by 5 bases, 7 bases remained unmatched.

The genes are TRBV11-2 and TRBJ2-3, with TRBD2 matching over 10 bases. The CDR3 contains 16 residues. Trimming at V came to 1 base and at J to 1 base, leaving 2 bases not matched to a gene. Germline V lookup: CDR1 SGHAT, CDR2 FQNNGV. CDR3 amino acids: CASSLATSGGTDTQYF. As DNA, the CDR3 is TGTGCCAGCAGCTTAGCTACTAGCGGGGGCACAGATACGCAGTATTTT.

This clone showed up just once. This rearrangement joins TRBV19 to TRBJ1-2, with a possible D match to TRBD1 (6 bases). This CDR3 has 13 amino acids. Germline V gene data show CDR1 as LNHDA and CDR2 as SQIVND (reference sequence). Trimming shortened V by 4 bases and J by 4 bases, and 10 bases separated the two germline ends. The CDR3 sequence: CASSKGVSYGYTF. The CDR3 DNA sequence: TGTGCCAGTAGTAAGGGGGTTAGCTATGGCTACACCTTC.

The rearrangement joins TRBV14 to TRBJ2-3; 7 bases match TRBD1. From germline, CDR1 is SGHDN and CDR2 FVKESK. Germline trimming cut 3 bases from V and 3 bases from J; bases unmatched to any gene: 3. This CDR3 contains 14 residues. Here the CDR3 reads CASSQHRGTDTQYF. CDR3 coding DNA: TGTGCCAGCAGCCAGCACAGGGGTACAGATACGCAGTATTTT. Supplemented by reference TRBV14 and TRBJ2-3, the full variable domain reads EAGVTQFPSHSVIEKGQTVTLRCDPISGHDNLYWYRRVMGKEIKFLLHFVKESKQDESGMPNNRFLAERTGGTYSTLKVQPAELEDSGVYFCASSQHRGTDTQYFGPGTRLTVL.

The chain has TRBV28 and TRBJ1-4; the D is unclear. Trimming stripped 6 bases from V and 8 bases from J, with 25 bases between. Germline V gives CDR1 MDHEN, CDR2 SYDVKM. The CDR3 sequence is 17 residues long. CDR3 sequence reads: CASSSPRSGEVGEKLFF. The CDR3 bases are TGTGCCAGCAGCTCACCCCGAAGTGGGGAGGTGGGGGAAAAACTGTTTTTT.

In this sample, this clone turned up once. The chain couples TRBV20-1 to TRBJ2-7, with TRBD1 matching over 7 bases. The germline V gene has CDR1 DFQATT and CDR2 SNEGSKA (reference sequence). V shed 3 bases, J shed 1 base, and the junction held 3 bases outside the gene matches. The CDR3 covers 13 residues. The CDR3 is CSASKTGSYEQYF. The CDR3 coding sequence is TGCAGTGCTAGTAAGACAGGGTCCTACGAGCAGTACTTC.